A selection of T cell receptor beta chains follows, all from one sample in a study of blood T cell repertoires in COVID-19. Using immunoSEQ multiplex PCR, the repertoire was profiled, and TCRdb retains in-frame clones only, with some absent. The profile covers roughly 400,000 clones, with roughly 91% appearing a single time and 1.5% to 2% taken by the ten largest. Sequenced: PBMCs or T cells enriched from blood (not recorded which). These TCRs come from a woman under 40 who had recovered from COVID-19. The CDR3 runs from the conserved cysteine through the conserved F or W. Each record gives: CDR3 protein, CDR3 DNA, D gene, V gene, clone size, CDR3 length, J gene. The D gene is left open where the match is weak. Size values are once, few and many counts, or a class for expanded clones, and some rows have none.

CDR3: CASSLVPGQGIHTGELFF
DNA: TGTGCCAGCAGCCTAGTCCCGGGACAGGGGATCCATACCGGGGAGCTGTTTTTT
D: TRBD1
V: TRBV7-2
size: NA
length: 18
J: TRBJ2-2

CDR3: CASSQGHMNTEAFF
DNA: TGTGCCAGCAGCCAGGGGCACATGAACACTGAAGCTTTCTTT
D: NA
V: TRBV3-1/TRBV3-2
size: NA
length: 14
J: TRBJ1-1

CDR3: CAIAGTRRADTQYF
DNA: TGTGCCATCGCTGGGACTAGACGCGCAGATACGCAGTATTTT
D: TRBD2
V: TRBV10-3
size: once
length: 14
J: TRBJ2-3

CDR3: CASSPGDRPNTEAFF
DNA: TGTGCCAGCAGCCCCGGAGACAGACCGAACACTGAAGCTTTCTTT
D: NA
V: TRBV7-9
size: NA
length: 15
J: TRBJ1-1

CDR3: CASSNGLAGGDEQYF
DNA: TGTGCCAGTAGTAACGGACTAGCGGGAGGAGACGAGCAGTACTTC
D: TRBD2
V: TRBV19
size: few
length: 15
J: TRBJ2-7

CDR3: CASSSGQIYGYTF
DNA: TGCGCCAGCAGCTCGGGACAGATCTATGGCTACACCTTC
D: TRBD1
V: TRBV5-1
size: NA
length: 13
J: TRBJ1-2

CDR3: CATSRDRETGQYGYTF
DNA: TGTGCCACCAGCAGAGATAGGGAGACAGGCCAATATGGCTACACCTTC
D: NA
V: TRBV15
size: NA
length: 16
J: TRBJ1-2

CDR3: CASRSIDSHPLTEQFF
DNA: TGTGCCAGCAGATCGATAGACTCCCACCCTTTAACCGAGCAGTTCTTC
D: NA
V: TRBV27
size: NA
length: 16
J: TRBJ2-1

CDR3: CASSFRGRGSYEQYF
DNA: TGTGCCAGCAGCTTCCGGGGTAGGGGGTCCTACGAGCAGTACTTC
D: NA
V: TRBV7-8
size: NA
length: 15
J: TRBJ2-7

CDR3: CASIPGLAGADTQYF
DNA: TGTGCCAGCATCCCGGGACTAGCGGGAGCAGATACGCAGTATTTT
D: TRBD2
V: TRBV2
size: NA
length: 15
J: TRBJ2-3

CDR3: CASSEALGGPQHF
DNA: TGTGCCAGCAGTGAAGCGCTCGGGGGGCCCCAGCATTTT
D: NA
V: TRBV2
size: once
length: 13
J: TRBJ1-5

CDR3: CASSFRQGGTEAFF
DNA: TGTGCCAGTAGTTTCCGACAGGGAGGTACTGAAGCTTTCTTT
D: TRBD1
V: TRBV19
size: many
length: 14
J: TRBJ1-1

CDR3: CASSSTGTGVHGEQYF
DNA: TGTGCCAGCAGTTCCACCGGGACAGGGGTTCATGGAGAGCAGTACTTC
D: TRBD1
V: TRBV6-6
size: NA
length: 16
J: TRBJ2-7

CDR3: CASSVGGGQAFF
DNA: TGTGCCAGCAGCGTAGGAGGCGGCCAAGCTTTCTTT
D: NA
V: TRBV9
size: NA
length: 12
J: TRBJ1-1

CDR3: CASSQKGQDRNEQFF
DNA: TGCGCCAGCAGCCAAAAGGGACAGGACCGCAATGAGCAGTTCTTC
D: TRBD1
V: TRBV4-3
size: few
length: 15
J: TRBJ2-1

CDR3: CASSLLGTDSNSPLHF
DNA: TGTGCCAGCAGTTTATTGGGGACAGACTCTAATTCACCCCTCCACTTT
D: TRBD1
V: TRBV28
size: NA
length: 16
J: TRBJ1-6

CDR3: CASSQEGLNTEAFF
DNA: TGCGCCAGCAGCCAAGAGGGCCTGAACACTGAAGCTTTCTTT
D: NA
V: TRBV4-1
size: NA
length: 14
J: TRBJ1-1

CDR3: CATSASRVDYGYTF
DNA: TGTGCCACCAGCGCGTCCAGGGTTGACTATGGCTACACCTTC
D: NA
V: TRBV15
size: NA
length: 14
J: TRBJ1-2

CDR3: CASEDNYGYTF
DNA: TGTGCCAGTGAGGATAACTATGGCTACACCTTC
D: NA
V: TRBV2
size: once
length: 11
J: TRBJ1-2

CDR3: CASKGLRGAFF
DNA: TGTGCCAGCAAGGGGCTAAGGGGGGCTTTCTTT
D: NA
V: TRBV2
size: NA
length: 11
J: TRBJ1-1

CDR3: CASSRTGNLGEQYF
DNA: TGTGCCAGCAGTCGGACAGGGAATCTCGGCGAGCAGTACTTC
D: TRBD1
V: TRBV6-2/TRBV6-3
size: NA
length: 14
J: TRBJ2-7

CDR3: CASSPSPGQGAKNIQYF
DNA: TGTGCCAGCAGCCCCTCCCCTGGACAGGGGGCGAAAAACATTCAGTACTTC
D: TRBD1
V: TRBV7-8
size: NA
length: 17
J: TRBJ2-4

CDR3: CANSQGANTEAFF
DNA: TGTGCCAACTCCCAGGGGGCGAACACTGAAGCTTTCTTT
D: TRBD1
V: TRBV10-3
size: NA
length: 13
J: TRBJ1-1

CDR3: CASSLSQGVNQPQHF
DNA: TGTGCCAGCAGCTTGTCCCAAGGGGTAAATCAGCCCCAGCATTTT
D: NA
V: TRBV5-8
size: NA
length: 15
J: TRBJ1-5

CDR3: CASSLGGQTATNEKLFF
DNA: TGTGCCAGCAGCTTAGGGGGACAGACCGCAACTAATGAAAAACTGTTTTTT
D: TRBD1
V: TRBV7-9
size: NA
length: 17
J: TRBJ1-4

CDR3: CASSPGHSLGLLSYTF
DNA: TGTGCCAGCAGTCCCGGACACAGCCTTGGACTATTAAGCTACACCTTC
D: NA
V: TRBV7-6
size: NA
length: 16
J: TRBJ1-2

CDR3: CSVIGGYEQYF
DNA: TGCAGCGTTATTGGCGGGTACGAGCAGTACTTC
D: NA
V: TRBV29-1
size: NA
length: 11
J: TRBJ2-7

CDR3: CASRQGQRIGSQFF
DNA: TGTGCCAGCAGACAGGGACAACGTATCGGCTCGCAGTTCTTC
D: NA
V: TRBV6-5
size: few
length: 14
J: TRBJ2-1

CDR3: CASSFRSNQPQHF
DNA: TGTGCCAGCAGCTTTCGGAGCAATCAGCCCCAGCATTTT
D: NA
V: TRBV7-2
size: NA
length: 13
J: TRBJ1-5

CDR3: CASSPNSERDEQFF
DNA: TGTGCCAGCAGTCCAAACTCAGAGCGCGATGAGCAGTTCTTC
D: NA
V: TRBV6-5
size: few
length: 14
J: TRBJ2-1

CDR3: CASGQGNSGNTIYF
DNA: TGTGCCAGCGGACAGGGCAACTCTGGAAACACCATATATTTT
D: TRBD1
V: TRBV19
size: NA
length: 14
J: TRBJ1-3

CDR3: CASSLPRRETQYF
DNA: TGCGCCAGCAGCTTGCCGCGCCGAGAGACCCAGTACTTC
D: NA
V: TRBV5-1
size: NA
length: 13
J: TRBJ2-5

CDR3: CASCSEGFGEKLFF
DNA: TGTGCCAGCTGTTCCGAAGGATTCGGGGAAAAACTGTTTTTT
D: NA
V: TRBV28
size: NA
length: 14
J: TRBJ1-4

CDR3: CASRDRGRGEKLFF
DNA: TGTGCCAGCAGGGACAGGGGGCGAGGCGAAAAACTGTTTTTT
D: TRBD1
V: TRBV2
size: NA
length: 14
J: TRBJ1-4

CDR3: CASSLVSRGNWDTQYF
DNA: TGCGCCAGCAGCTTGGTTTCCAGGGGGAACTGGGATACGCAGTATTTT
D: TRBD1
V: TRBV5-1
size: NA
length: 16
J: TRBJ2-3

CDR3: CASSAVGQGAYEQYF
DNA: TGCGCCAGCAGTGCAGTAGGACAGGGAGCCTACGAGCAGTACTTC
D: TRBD1
V: TRBV10-1
size: NA
length: 15
J: TRBJ2-7

CDR3: CASSLTGVTEAFF
DNA: TGCGCCAGCAGCTTGACAGGGGTAACTGAAGCTTTCTTT
D: TRBD1
V: TRBV5-1
size: NA
length: 13
J: TRBJ1-1

CDR3: CASSPTDSNTEAFF
DNA: TGTGCCAGCAGCCCAACCGACAGCAACACTGAAGCTTTCTTT
D: NA
V: TRBV7-9
size: NA
length: 14
J: TRBJ1-1

CDR3: CASTLYRSGELFF
DNA: TGTGCCAGCACCCTTTATCGGTCCGGGGAGCTGTTTTTT
D: NA
V: TRBV7-8
size: few
length: 13
J: TRBJ2-2

CDR3: CASSLYSGRWAGELFF
DNA: TGTGCCAGCAGTTTATACTCGGGAAGATGGGCCGGGGAGCTGTTTTTT
D: NA
V: TRBV27
size: NA
length: 16
J: TRBJ2-2

CDR3: CAIRMNGGAHEQYF
DNA: TGTGCCATCAGGATGAACGGGGGGGCCCACGAGCAGTACTTC
D: TRBD2
V: TRBV10-3
size: once
length: 14
J: TRBJ2-7

CDR3: CASSVGFTGPGELFF
DNA: TGTGCCAGCAGCGTAGGGTTCACAGGGCCCGGGGAGCTGTTTTTT
D: NA
V: TRBV9
size: NA
length: 15
J: TRBJ2-2

CDR3: CASTTPLNYEQYF
DNA: TGTGCCAGTACGACACCCCTCAATTACGAGCAGTACTTC
D: NA
V: TRBV28
size: NA
length: 13
J: TRBJ2-7

CDR3: CASSDPGTSGSTDTQYF
DNA: TGTGCCAGCAGCGATCCCGGGACTAGCGGGAGCACAGATACGCAGTATTTT
D: TRBD2
V: TRBV28
size: NA
length: 17
J: TRBJ2-3

CDR3: CAWGTGVGGNTIYF
DNA: TGTGCCTGGGGGACAGGGGTAGGTGGAAACACCATATATTTT
D: TRBD1
V: TRBV30
size: NA
length: 14
J: TRBJ1-3

CDR3: CASSISGTYEQFF
DNA: TGCGCCAGCAGCATTAGCGGGACCTATGAGCAGTTCTTC
D: TRBD2
V: TRBV5-1
size: NA
length: 13
J: TRBJ2-1

CDR3: CASSFLASGNTDTQYF
DNA: TGTGCCAGCAGCTTTTTAGCTAGCGGTAACACAGATACGCAGTATTTT
D: TRBD2
V: TRBV5-6
size: NA
length: 16
J: TRBJ2-3

CDR3: CASSGNPNPTGPNEKLFF
DNA: TGTGCCAGCAGTGGGAATCCCAATCCGACAGGCCCGAATGAAAAACTGTTTTTT
D: NA
V: TRBV6-1
size: NA
length: 18
J: TRBJ1-4

CDR3: CATSAGGGGYTF
DNA: TGTGCCACCAGTGCTGGGGGAGGTGGCTACACCTTC
D: NA
V: TRBV24-1
size: NA
length: 12
J: TRBJ1-2

CDR3: CASSRDRGYNEKLFF
DNA: TGTGCCAGCTCACGAGACAGGGGATATAATGAAAAACTGTTTTTT
D: TRBD1
V: TRBV18
size: NA
length: 15
J: TRBJ1-4

CDR3: CASSVGQGAYEQYF
DNA: TGTGCCAGCAGCGTGGGGCAGGGGGCCTACGAGCAGTACTTC
D: TRBD1
V: TRBV9
size: once
length: 14
J: TRBJ2-7

CDR3: CASSLWDRKNTEAFF
DNA: TGCGCCAGCAGCTTATGGGACAGGAAGAACACTGAAGCTTTCTTT
D: TRBD1
V: TRBV5-1
size: NA
length: 15
J: TRBJ1-1

CDR3: CASSISRGANEKLFF
DNA: TGTGCCAGTAGTATCTCCAGGGGTGCTAATGAAAAACTGTTTTTT
D: NA
V: TRBV19
size: few
length: 15
J: TRBJ1-4